The 17 T cell receptor beta chains below were found in one sample sequenced in a study of low-dose radiotherapy and immunotherapy resistance in tumors. Primers used for first-strand cDNA, a TRAV- and TRBV-specific set, covered both alpha and beta chains. A constant-region primer paired with the V-primer adapter amplified TCRs over about 19 PCR cycles. TCRdb re-called the reads with MiXCR, one entry per CDR3 protein. The data hold tens of thousands of distinct CDR3 sequences, with 20% to 25% observed a single time. Time point described: after trial treatment. Noted treatment: LDRT plus nivolumab, ipilimumab, low-dose cyclophosphamide and aspirin (RACIN trial). The material was PBMCs, obtained after low-dose radiotherapy plus immunotherapy. Receptors were obtained from a female donor with ovarian cancer.

Ten or more counts support this clonotype. V usage is TRBV15 and J usage is TRBJ2-5; D gene uncertain. V was shortened by 0 bases and J by 1 base, with 9 bases between the two germline ends. This CDR3 has 15 residues. The germline gives CDR1 LNHNV, CDR2 YYDKDF (reference sequence). The CDR3 sequence: CATSRDASFQETQYF. In nucleotides, the CDR3 is TGTGCCACCAGCAGAGATGCCAGCTTCCAAGAGACCCAGTACTTC. Based on the CDR3 plus reference TRBV15 and TRBJ2-5, the full variable domain is DAMVIQNPRYQVTQFGKPVTLSCSQTLNHNVMYWYQQKSSQAPKLLFHYYDKDFNNEADTPDNFQSRRPNTSFCFLDIRSPGLGDTAMYLCATSRDASFQETQYFGPGTRLLVL.

In its sample, this clonotype was seen many times. The chain is built from TRBV2 and TRBJ2-5, with D perhaps matching TRBD2 (6 bases). The CDR3 is 15 amino acids. The germline V and J ends were trimmed by 3 bases and 4 bases, with 15 bases remaining between them. Germline V gene data show CDR1 as SNHLY and CDR2 as FYNNEI. The CDR3 here is CASSDHGSGIETQYF. CDR3 nucleotide sequence: TGTGCCAGCAGTGATCACGGGAGTGGTATAGAGACCCAGTACTTC.

There are many counts of this clonotype. The chain has TRBV12-3 or TRBV12-4 and TRBJ1-2, with TRBD1 matching 7 bases. With 5 bases clipped from V and 9 bases from J, the junction kept 6 bases outside the gene matches. The CDR3 loop spans 12 amino acids. DNA for the CDR3: TGTGCCAGCAGTCTGAAGACAGGGCGCTACACCTTC. It translates to CASSLKTGRYTF.

The table lists this clonotype with many counts. The chain combines TRBV28 with TRBJ1-6; a possible D gene is TRBD1 (5 bases). Trimming stripped 1 base from V and 6 bases from J, with 10 bases between. CDR1 is MDHEN and CDR2 is SYDVKM in the germline V gene. This CDR3 is built from 15 residues. The CDR3 region has the DNA TGTGCCAGCAGTTTATTGCAGGGTGGTAATTCACCCCTCCACTTT. Amino acids: CASSLLQGGNSPLHF.

This clonotype was picked up many times. The chain is built from TRBV6-2 or TRBV6-3 and TRBJ2-7; no clear D gene. Germline-derived CDR1 and CDR2 are MNHEY and SVGEGT. The CDR3 covers 15 residues. The V and J ends lost 4 bases and 3 bases respectively, with 16 bases between them. The CDR3 bases are TGTGCCAGCAGTTTAGGCCTATCCGCAAACTACGAGCAGTACTTC. Its translation: CASSLGLSANYEQYF.

There are many counts of this clonotype. The chain employs TRBV29-1 and TRBJ1-5, with a possible D match to TRBD1 (5 bases). The germline gives CDR1 SQVTM, CDR2 ANQGSEA. V was clipped by 4 bases and J by 2 bases, with 6 bases between them. This CDR3 region has 12 residues. CDR3 sequence: CSVGGGNQPQHF. The CDR3 coding sequence is TGCAGCGTTGGAGGGGGCAATCAGCCCCAGCATTTT. Full variable domain (outside the CDR3, taken from reference TRBV29-1 and TRBJ1-5): SAVISQKPSRDICQRGTSLTIQCQVDSQVTMMFWYRQQPGQSLTLIATANQGSEATYESGFVIDKFPISRPNLTFSTLTVSNMSPEDSSIYLCSVGGGNQPQHFGDGTRLSIL.

The rearrangement uses TRBV24-1 and TRBJ2-5; TRBD2 is a possible D gene (6 bases). CDR1 KGHDR and CDR2 SFDVKD come from the germline V gene. V dropped 3 bases and J dropped 7 bases, with 8 bases sitting between them. This CDR3 has 12 amino acids. The CDR3 sequence: CATSDAGRTQYF. DNA for the CDR3: TGTGCCACCAGTGATGCGGGGAGGACCCAGTACTTC.

There are a few counts of this clonotype. The chain uses TRBV12-3 or TRBV12-4 and TRBJ2-7; D not certain. CDR3 length: 11 residues. Trimming cost V 5 bases and J 5 bases, with 7 bases left between them. The CDR3 coding sequence is TGTGCCAGCAGTAATCTTGACGAGCAGTACTTC. Translating gives CASSNLDEQYF.

This clonotype was recorded many times. The rearrangement links TRBV12-5 to TRBJ2-1; D not resolved. Germline-derived CDR1 and CDR2 are LGHNT and FRNRAP. Trimming removed 5 bases from V and 4 bases from J, with 3 bases in between. The CDR3 covers 11 residues. The CDR3 region is CASGDYNEQFF. In DNA form, the CDR3 reads TGTGCTAGTGGTGATTACAATGAGCAGTTCTTC.

Note on this clonotype: A far larger clone is just one base off, so this is likely a read error. J is TRBJ2-3 and V is TRBV6-2 or TRBV6-3; the match to TRBD2 covers 8 bases. Germline V gene lookup returns CDR1 MNHEY and CDR2 SVGEGT. The CDR3 is made up of 15 amino acids. With 0 bases clipped from V and 1 base from J, the junction kept 0 bases outside the gene matches. The CDR3 DNA sequence: TGTGCCAGCAGTTACTCTAGCGGGGGCACAGATACGCAGTATTTT. This sequence encodes CASSYSSGGTDTQYF.

As regards this clonotype: A far larger clone is only one base removed, so a read error is likely. The chain joins TRBV4-1 to TRBJ2-7; D unclear. V was clipped by 0 bases and J by 4 bases, with 22 bases between them. The germline gives CDR1 MGHRA, CDR2 YSYEKL. The CDR3 has 18 amino acids. The CDR3 bases are TGCGCCAGCAGCCAAGATGCTTCCCTGGGAAGGGCCCCATACGAGCAGTACTTC. Protein sequence: CASSQDASLGRAPYEQYF.

Note on this clonotype: The DNA is left out, because the CDR3 cannot be placed on it with certainty; the CDR3 is given as TCRdb lists it. This chain connects TRBV27 to TRBJ2-2; the DNA was not compared with TRBD1, the D call given in the table. Germline assignment: CDR1 MNHEY and CDR2 SMNVEV (reference sequence). With termini counted, the CDR3 has 18 amino acids. The CDR3 is CASSLRTGGGTGELFFFF.

Ten or more counts support this clonotype. This chain uses TRBV11-3 with TRBJ2-1; the D is unclear. The ends were cut back, 0 bases at V and 0 bases at J, with 15 bases in the middle. Germline V gives CDR1 SGHNT, CDR2 YENEEA. The CDR3 runs to 18 residues. DNA of the CDR3: TGTGCCAGCAGCTTAGAAGGTGGGAAGATACACTCCTACAATGAGCAGTTCTTC. It translates to CASSLEGGKIHSYNEQFF.

This clonotype was detected many times. V is TRBV3-1 and J is TRBJ2-1; 10 bases agree with TRBD2. The CDR3 extends over 17 amino acids. V lost 4 bases, J lost 10 bases, and 16 bases stayed unmatched. The V gene's germline CDR1 is LGHDT and CDR2 YNNKEL (reference sequence). CDR3 DNA sequence: TGTGCCAGCAGCCCACTTTCAGTACTAGCGGGGTCTCAAGAGCAGTTCTTC. The encoded protein is CASSPLSVLAGSQEQFF.

About this clonotype itself: A far larger clone is off by one base, so a read error is likely. The chain couples TRBV28 to TRBJ2-5; the D gene could be TRBD1 or TRBD2 (5 bases each). The germline V gene has CDR1 MDHEN and CDR2 SYDVKM. The CDR3 has 15 residues. This CDR3 reads CVTSDPGTYQETQYF. Written as DNA, the CDR3 is TGTGTCACCAGTGATCCTGGGACGTACCAAGAGACCCAGTACTTC.

This clonotype was seen many times. The chain recombines TRBV12-5 with TRBJ2-1, with D perhaps given as TRBD1 or TRBD2 (5 bases each). The V end lost 2 bases, the J end lost 12 bases, and 17 bases lay between the germline ends. The CDR3 length is 14 residues. In germline, CDR1 is LGHNT, CDR2 FRNRAP. The CDR3 here is CASGLIDRGPGQFF. CDR3 in DNA: TGTGCTAGTGGTTTGATAGACCGGGGACCGGGGCAGTTCTTC.

This CDR3 reads CAWSLRGLNTEAFF. The CDR3 DNA reads TGTGCCTGGAGTCTTCGGGGACTGAACACTGAAGCTTTCTTT. J is TRBJ1-1 and V is TRBV30; perhaps TRBD1 as D (5 bases). The germline V gene has CDR1 GTSNPN and CDR2 SVGIG (reference sequence). CDR3 length: 14 amino acids. V was pared by 2 bases and J by 0 bases, with 10 bases between.